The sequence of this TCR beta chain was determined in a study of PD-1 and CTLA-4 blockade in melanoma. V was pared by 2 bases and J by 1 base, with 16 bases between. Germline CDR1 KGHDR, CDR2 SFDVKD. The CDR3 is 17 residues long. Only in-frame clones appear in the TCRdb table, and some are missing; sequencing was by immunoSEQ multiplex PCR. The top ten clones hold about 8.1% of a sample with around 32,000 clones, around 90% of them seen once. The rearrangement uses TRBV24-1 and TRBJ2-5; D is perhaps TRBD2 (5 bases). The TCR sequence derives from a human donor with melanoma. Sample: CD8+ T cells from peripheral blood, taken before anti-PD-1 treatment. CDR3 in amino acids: CATSDWGASSSQETQYF. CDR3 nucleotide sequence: TGTGCCACCAGTGATTGGGGAGCTAGTTCTTCCCAAGAGACCCAGTACTTC.